The source of this TCR beta chain is a study of CD8+CD57+ T cells in acquired aplastic anemia. TCR beta VDJ and CDR3 profiles were obtained from a genomic DNA template. TCRdb used MiXCR to reprocess the reads, holding one entry per CDR3 protein. The sample has fewer than 250,000 distinct CDR3 sequences; around 46% are singletons. The length of the CDR3 is 13 residues. The germline CDR1 and CDR2 sequences are SGHAT and FQNNGV. The germline V and J ends were trimmed by 4 bases and 5 bases, with 11 bases remaining between them. Those patients picked for sequencing had displayed CD8+CD57+ cell expansion on flow cytometry. This clonotype was seen repeatedly, ten times or more.

The receptor's source is a human donor with aplastic anemia. Material for sequencing was sorted CD4+, CD8+, or CD8+CD57+ T cells (not recorded which) from PBMCs. This rearrangement joins TRBV11-2 to TRBJ2-5; D not resolved. CDR3 sequence: CASSSDPRETQYF. The CDR3 nucleotides read TGTGCCAGCAGCTCCGACCCTAGGGAGACCCAGTACTTC.